One sample yielded the 24 T cell receptor beta chains listed below, sequenced in a study of CD8+CD57+ T cells in acquired aplastic anemia. TCR beta VDJ combinations and CDR3 sequences were profiled from genomic DNA. One entry per CDR3 protein, called by TCRdb with MiXCR from the reads. This table has about 190,000 distinct CDR3 sequences, roughly 56% appearing once. Sequenced input: sorted CD4+, CD8+, or CD8+CD57+ T cells (not recorded which) from PBMCs. The receptors were gathered from a human donor in good health, serving as a control.

The chain recombines TRBV7-9 with TRBJ1-1; D might be TRBD1 (6 bases). There are 13 residues in the CDR3. The V gene's germline CDR1 is SEHNR and CDR2 FQNEAQ (reference sequence). V was shortened by 3 bases and J by 5 bases, with 10 bases between the two germline ends. The CDR3 sequence is CASSLQGTTEAFF. The DNA for the CDR3 is TGTGCCAGCAGCTTGCAGGGGACAACTGAAGCTTTCTTT.

The gene calls are TRBV7-3 and TRBJ2-7; no clear D. The CDR3 contains 14 residues. Per germline, CDR1 SGHTA and CDR2 FQGTGA. Trimming stripped 4 bases from V and 3 bases from J, with 13 bases between. As DNA, the CDR3 is TGTGCCAGCAGCTCCCCGACATCAGGCTACGAGCAGTACTTC. Protein sequence: CASSSPTSGYEQYF.

A remark on this clonotype: One junction end does not reproduce the germline sequence, and a read error may be involved. This chain uses TRBV7-8 with TRBJ2-7; D possibly uses TRBD1 or TRBD2 (6 bases each). Germline-derived CDR1 and CDR2 are SGHVS and FQNEAQ. CDR3 length equals 14 residues. The CDR3 reads CASRGAGRPGELYF. CDR3 coding DNA: TGTGCCAGCAGGGGGGCGGGGCGACCCGGGGAGCTGTACTTC.

The rearrangement uses TRBV29-1 and TRBJ2-7; TRBD1 matches 11 bases. The J segment lost 2 bases and the V segment lost 4 bases, leaving 7 bases of the junction unmatched. The CDR3 runs to 15 residues. Germline lookup yields CDR1 SQVTM and CDR2 ANQGSEA. CDR3 nucleotides: TGCAGCGTTGGGATCGCGGGACAGGGGGCCTACGAGCAGTACTTC. Its translation is CSVGIAGQGAYEQYF.

This clonotype appeared a few times. This rearrangement joins TRBV24-1 to TRBJ1-6; no firm D call. CDR1 and CDR2 from the germline V gene are KGHDR and SFDVKD. The ends were cut back, 5 bases at V and 7 bases at J, with 5 bases in the middle. This CDR3 contains 12 residues. The CDR3 DNA follows: TGTGCCACCAGTGCTGGAAATTCACCCCTCCACTTT. It is translated as CATSAGNSPLHF.

This chain links TRBV19 with TRBJ1-1, with 7 bases lining up with TRBD1. CDR3 length equals 12 residues. Germline V CDR1 and CDR2: LNHDA, SQIVND (reference sequence). Trimming cost V 5 bases and J 10 bases; bases outside gene matches: 7. The chain's CDR3 is CASSRTGVVAFF. The CDR3 nucleotides read TGTGCCAGTAGTCGGACAGGAGTGGTAGCTTTCTTT.

The chain uses TRBV5-6 and TRBJ2-5; 10 bases agree with TRBD2. This CDR3 contains 20 residues. J lost 2 bases, V lost 5 bases, and 21 bases had no gene match. Germline-derived CDR1 and CDR2 are SGHDT and YYEEEE. The CDR3 region has the DNA TGTGCCAGCAGGGTTCGGGGGGTCGGGCTAGCGGGGGAGCTACAAGAGACCCAGTACTTC. This translates into CASRVRGVGLAGELQETQYF.

This clonotype was picked up many times. The chain links TRBV12-3 or TRBV12-4 to TRBJ2-7, with no clear D. The V end was cut by 9 bases, the J end by 1 base, with 16 bases between. This CDR3 contains 14 residues. The CDR3 is CASSKVGGSYEQYF. DNA of the CDR3: TGTGCCAGTTCAAAAGTTGGCGGATCCTACGAGCAGTACTTC.

In its sample, this clonotype was seen many times. CDR3 residues: CASSLRGGKLFF. CDR3 nucleotide sequence: TGTGCCAGCAGCCTCCGAGGGGGAAAACTGTTTTTT. The rearrangement joins TRBV6-2 or TRBV6-3 to TRBJ1-4, with D possibly being TRBD1 (6 bases). Germline V gene data show CDR1 as MNHEY and CDR2 as SVGEGT. This CDR3 is built from 12 residues. V lost 6 bases and J 10 bases, leaving 12 bases between the germline ends.

V usage is TRBV15 and J usage is TRBJ1-6, with 9 bases matching TRBD1. This CDR3 region has 14 residues. The V gene's germline CDR1 is LNHNV and CDR2 YYDKDF (reference sequence). After removal of 9 bases from V and 8 bases from J, the junction contained 8 bases not matched to a gene. This chain's CDR3 is CATNRDRDDSPLHF. The DNA for the CDR3 is TGTGCCACAAACCGGGACAGGGACGATTCACCCCTCCACTTT.

The V gene is TRBV19, the J gene TRBJ2-5, with TRBD2 identical over 15 bases. The germline V gene encodes CDR1 LNHDA and CDR2 SQIVND (reference sequence). V trimming: 4 bases; J trimming: 3 bases; junction bases outside the gene matches: 3. The CDR3 loop spans 16 amino acids. This chain's CDR3 is CASSSRTSGGEETQYF. CDR3 DNA sequence: TGTGCCAGTAGTAGCCGGACTAGCGGGGGGGAAGAGACCCAGTACTTC.

The J gene is TRBJ2-5, the V gene TRBV25-1; 12 bases agree with TRBD2. Germline CDR1 is MGHDK and CDR2 is SYGVNS. There are 19 residues in the CDR3. Trimming cost V 9 bases and J 3 bases; bases outside gene matches: 20. CDR3 residues: CAREALLLAGGQAEETQYF. The CDR3 DNA follows: TGTGCCAGAGAGGCCTTACTACTAGCGGGGGGCCAGGCGGAAGAGACCCAGTACTTC.

Note on this clonotype: The junction and the germline gene differ at one end; a read error may be behind it. J is TRBJ1-1 and V is TRBV9; weak D call: TRBD1 (6 bases). Germline CDR1 and CDR2: SGDLS and YYNGEE. The CDR3 has 16 amino acids. CDR3 sequence (DNA): TGTGCCGGCAGCGTGGGAGGGGGGGACTTGAACACTGAAGCTTTCTTT. It specifies CAGSVGGGDLNTEAFF.

V is TRBV7-9 and J is TRBJ2-5; D remains unclear. The DNA end lines up better with TRBJ2-7; the J call may be wrong. From germline, CDR1 is SEHNR and CDR2 FQNEAQ (reference sequence). The CDR3 extends over 12 amino acids. CDR3 coding DNA: TGTGCCAGCAGCTCTTTGAACTACGAGCAGTACTTC. Translation gives CASSSLNYEQYF.

The rearrangement uses TRBV20-1 and TRBJ2-7, with 9 bases lining up with TRBD1. Per germline, CDR1 DFQATT and CDR2 SNEGSKA (reference sequence). V was clipped by 6 bases and J by 3 bases; unmatched bases: 3. The CDR3 has 12 residues. The CDR3 bases are TGCAGTGCAGGGACAGGGTACTACGAGCAGTACTTC. Its protein is CSAGTGYYEQYF.

This chain uses TRBV7-9 with TRBJ1-1; D not certain. The CDR3 loop spans 14 amino acids. Looked up from germline, CDR1 is SEHNR and CDR2 is FQNEAQ (reference sequence). V lost 0 bases and J lost 7, with 12 bases in between. CDR3 sequence (DNA): TGTGCCAGCAGCTTAGCGATGGGGAGCTATGAAGCTTTCTTT. Its protein product is CASSLAMGSYEAFF.

The chain has TRBV11-1 and TRBJ2-5; D ambiguous. With the DNA end fitting TRBJ2-1 better, the J assignment may be wrong. Germline V gives CDR1 SGHAT, CDR2 FQDESV (reference sequence). The CDR3 has 10 residues. The CDR3, as DNA: TGTGCCAGCAGCTTAGAGGGACAGTTCTTC. Protein product: CASSLEGQFF.

This clonotype was observed a handful of times. This chain links TRBV2 with TRBJ1-6; 8 bases line up with TRBD1. V lost 2 bases to trimming and J lost 13 bases; unmatched junction nucleotides: 4. Germline V CDR1 and CDR2: SNHLY, FYNNEI. The CDR3 totals 13 residues. CDR3 in DNA: TGTGCCAGCAGTGAAATGGACAGGGCGCCCCTCCACTTT. Protein sequence: CASSEMDRAPLHF.

The chain links TRBV10-3 to TRBJ1-5; D is undetermined. CDR1 ENHRY and CDR2 SYGVKD come from the germline V gene. This CDR3 spans 13 amino acids. V lost 6 bases and J 5 bases, leaving 11 bases between the germline ends. In DNA form, the CDR3 reads TGTGCCATCAGGGACGAACGTGATCAGCCCCAGCATTTT. Its protein is CAIRDERDQPQHF.

V usage is TRBV2 and J usage is TRBJ1-2; perhaps TRBD1 as D (6 bases). Trimming stripped 6 bases from V and 6 bases from J, with 17 bases between. CDR3 length: 14 amino acids. The V gene's germline CDR1 is SNHLY and CDR2 FYNNEI. The CDR3 nucleotides read TGTGCCAGCAGCCAGGGACTAGGACAGAATGGCTACACCTTC. Translated: CASSQGLGQNGYTF.

V usage is TRBV7-3 and J usage is TRBJ2-7, with 7 bases aligning to TRBD1. CDR1 and CDR2 from the germline V gene are SGHTA and FQGTGA. Unmatched junction bases numbered 10, after V lost 5 bases and J lost 0 bases. The CDR3 sequence is 16 residues long. CDR3 in amino acids: CASSPRLGTASYEQYF. CDR3 sequence (DNA): TGTGCCAGCAGCCCCCGGCTCGGGACAGCCTCCTACGAGCAGTACTTC.

This clonotype has a single count. V is TRBV2 and J is TRBJ1-2, with D unresolved. Trimming stripped 1 base from V and 7 bases from J, with 7 bases between. This CDR3 has 12 amino acids. CDR1 and CDR2 (germline): SNHLY, FYNNEI. The CDR3 bases are TGTGCCAGCAGTGAAGACCCAGGTGGCTACACCTTC. Translation gives CASSEDPGGYTF.

About this clonotype itself: The junction differs from germline at one of its ends, possibly a read error. The J gene is TRBJ2-5, the V gene TRBV7-9; 7 positions match TRBD1. The length of the CDR3 is 19 residues. CDR1 and CDR2 (germline): SEHNR, FQNEAQ (reference sequence). The chain's CDR3 is CASTILRVIGGNPQETLYF. The CDR3 DNA reads as TGTGCCAGCACCATACTTAGGGTTATAGGGGGCAACCCCCAAGAGACCCTGTACTTC. The full variable domain, its missing parts supplied by reference TRBV7-9 and TRBJ2-5, is DTGVSQNPRHKITKRGQNVTFRCDPISEHNRLYWYRQTLGQGPEFLTYFQNEAQLEKSRLLSDRFSAERPKGSFSTLEIQRTEQGDSAMYLCASTILRVIGGNPQETLYFGPGTRLLVL.

This clonotype was observed many times. This chain links TRBV19 with TRBJ2-1; TRBD2 is a possible D gene (6 bases). The CDR3 spans 15 residues. Germline loops: CDR1 LNHDA, CDR2 SQIVND (reference sequence). Trimming removed 1 base at V and 8 bases at J, with 15 bases between. CDR3 nucleotide sequence: TGTGCCAGTAGTATAGTAAAGAGACTAGAGTATGAGCAGTTCTTC. Translating it yields CASSIVKRLEYEQFF.